The TCR beta chain under discussion was sequenced for a study of Ad26.COV2.S vaccination and SARS-CoV-2 variants. Study details: Vaccine-arm donor from the placebo-controlled COV1001 Ad26.COV2.S trial.

The assay was immunoSEQ multiplex PCR, and TCRdb's table has in-frame clones only and misses some. The data hold about 450,000 clones, with 89% observed a single time. Indicated treatment: 15 to 20 received Ad26.COV2.S at low or high dose, single or two shots; several received placebo; per-sample allocation not given. The investigators took samples on day 63 after the first vaccine or placebo injection. Donor was an adult aged 18-55 years in Boston. The shot given was an Ad26 vector that makes Wuhan-strain SARS-CoV-2 spike. The material was peripheral blood, obtained in a trial of Ad26.COV2.S vaccine versus placebo. The TCR originated in a person between 18 and 65 years old who received the Ad26.COV2.S COVID-19 vaccine or a placebo.

The CDR3 nucleotides read TGTGCCAGCAGCACTCCGGGACAGGGTAGGTCTTTCTTT. Translation gives CASSTPGQGRSFF. The chain has TRBV7-9 and TRBJ1-1; 9 bases align to TRBD1. Trimming took 5 bases from V and 12 from J; bases not matched to a gene: 10. The germline V gene has CDR1 SEHNR and CDR2 FQNEAQ (reference sequence). This CDR3 contains 13 residues.